This T cell receptor (beta chain) was captured in a study of T cells in Graves' hyperthyroidism and ophthalmopathy. Broader study findings: Blood also carried most thyroid clonotypes expanded above 0.001. In simple terms, a model built on 13 V-J features told ophthalmopathy apart from stable hyperthyroidism.

Amplification yielded TCR beta CDR3 regions, with RNA transcripts as the source. Initially, a first-round RT-PCR of the TCR CDR3 employed the HTBI primer set. TCRdb analysed the multiplex PCR reads with MiXCR anew, one entry per CDR3 protein. The data contain some 580,000 distinct CDR3 sequences, approximately 15% of them singletons. Ophthalmopathy patients showed a Clinical Activity Score of at least 3, NOSPECS grade of at least 4 and duration under 3 months. Uncontrolled infection, other autoimmune disease, pregnancy or lactation led to exclusion. The sample holds many counts of this clonotype. What it binds is unknown. Sequencing was performed on blood. This TCR came from a middle-aged woman with Graves' ophthalmopathy.

CDR3 sequence reads: CAWSVRGNTEAFF. As DNA, the CDR3 is TGTGCCTGGAGTGTACGGGGGAACACTGAAGCTTTCTTT. The chain carries TRBV30 and TRBJ1-1; D is undetermined. The CDR3 consists of 13 residues. The germline V gene has CDR1 GTSNPN and CDR2 SVGIG (reference sequence). Trimming stripped 0 bases from V and 1 base from J, with 6 bases between.